This record covers a single TCR beta chain. This entry is derived from a study of identical twins. The CDR3 runs 13 residues. Trimming cost V 1 base and J 7 bases, with 10 bases left between them. Germline CDR1 is SGHTA and CDR2 is FQGNSA. No donor was unhealthy or non-Caucasian. Through template switching, a universal primer site was introduced, and the cDNA contained unique molecular identifiers. TCRdb re-analysed the 5' RACE reads in MiXCR, keeping a single row per CDR3 protein. The top ten hold around 0.3% of the sample, which has some 1,700,000 distinct CDR3 sequences, less than 40% seen once. The sequence derives from a newborn girl in good health. The V and J genes are TRBV7-2 and TRBJ1-2; D ambiguous. The source material was cord blood. The CDR3 DNA sequence: TGTGCCAGCAGCTTAGAGGCAATAGGTGGCTACACCTTC. Amino acids: CASSLEAIGGYTF. The full variable domain, with the rest looked up from reference TRBV7-2 and TRBJ1-2, is GAGVSQSPSNKVTEKGKDVELRCDPISGHTALYWYRQSLGQGLEFLIYFQGNSAPDKSGLPSDRFSAERTGGSVSTLTIQRTQQEDSAVYLCASSLEAIGGYTFGSGTRLTVV.